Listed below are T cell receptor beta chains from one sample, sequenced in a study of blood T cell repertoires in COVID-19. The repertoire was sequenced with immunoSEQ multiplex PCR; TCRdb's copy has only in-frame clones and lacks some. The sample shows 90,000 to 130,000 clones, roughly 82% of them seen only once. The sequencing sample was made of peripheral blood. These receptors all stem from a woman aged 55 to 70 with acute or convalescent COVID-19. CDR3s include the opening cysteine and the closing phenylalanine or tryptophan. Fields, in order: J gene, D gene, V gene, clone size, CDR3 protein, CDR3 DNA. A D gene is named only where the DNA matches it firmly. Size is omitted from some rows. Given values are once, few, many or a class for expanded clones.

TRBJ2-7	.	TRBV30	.	CAWSFPGVGEQYF	TGTGCCTGGAGTTTTCCGGGGGTAGGCGAGCAGTACTTC
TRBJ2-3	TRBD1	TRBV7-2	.	CASSSSGTVLTDTQYF	TGTGCCAGCAGCTCGTCCGGGACAGTCCTCACAGATACGCAGTATTTT
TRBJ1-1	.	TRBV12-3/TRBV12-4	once	CASSPTGYTEAFF	TGTGCCAGCAGTCCAACAGGGTACACTGAAGCTTTCTTT
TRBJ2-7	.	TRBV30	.	CAWSVGGPGEQYF	TGTGCCTGGAGTGTCGGGGGGCCTGGCGAGCAGTACTTC
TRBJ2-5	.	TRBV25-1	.	CASSERTVKETQYF	TGTGCCAGCAGTGAAAGGACAGTTAAAGAGACCCAGTACTTC
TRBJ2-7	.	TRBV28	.	CASTTWVWGDDEQYF	TGTGCCAGCACTACCTGGGTTTGGGGGGACGACGAGCAGTACTTC
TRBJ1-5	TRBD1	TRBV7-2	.	CASSDRVNQPQHF	TGTGCCAGCAGCGACAGGGTAAATCAGCCCCAGCATTTT
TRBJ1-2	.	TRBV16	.	CASSPISTGYGYTF	TGTGCCAGCAGTCCAATATCCACTGGCTATGGCTACACCTTC
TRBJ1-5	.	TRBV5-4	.	CAIKFRGARSNQPQHF	TGTGCCATCAAGTTTCGGGGGGCAAGAAGCAATCAGCCCCAGCATTTT
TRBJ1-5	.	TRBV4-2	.	CASSQDPAGRYSNQPQHF	TGTGCCAGCAGCCAAGATCCAGCAGGGCGGTATAGCAATCAGCCCCAGCATTTT
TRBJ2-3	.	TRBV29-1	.	CSVEDRVRLSTDTQYF	TGCAGCGTTGAAGATAGAGTCAGGCTGAGCACAGATACGCAGTATTTT
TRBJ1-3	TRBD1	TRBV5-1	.	CASSPGQGGGNTIYF	TGCGCCAGCAGCCCGGGACAGGGAGGCGGAAACACCATATATTTT
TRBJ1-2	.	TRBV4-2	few	CASSQATENYGYTF	TGTGCCAGCAGCCAAGCGACAGAAAACTATGGCTACACCTTC
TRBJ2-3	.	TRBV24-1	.	CATSNPGTDTQYF	TGTGCCACCAGCAATCCCGGTACAGATACGCAGTATTTT
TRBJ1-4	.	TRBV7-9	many	CASSTVLGAHEKLFF	TGTGCCAGCAGCACCGTCCTAGGGGCGCACGAAAAACTGTTTTTT